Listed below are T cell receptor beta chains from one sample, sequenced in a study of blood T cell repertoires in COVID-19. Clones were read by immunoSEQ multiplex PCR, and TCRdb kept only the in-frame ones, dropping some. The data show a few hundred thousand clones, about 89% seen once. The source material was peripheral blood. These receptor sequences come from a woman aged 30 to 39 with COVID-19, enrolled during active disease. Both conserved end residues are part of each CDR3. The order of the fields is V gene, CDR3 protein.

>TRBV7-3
CASSLTGTGGSNEQFF
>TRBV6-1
CASSDNFPEQFF
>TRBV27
CASSIYRDTEAFF
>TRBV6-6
CASSYGQGNQPQHF
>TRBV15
CATSRPDREEGNTIYF
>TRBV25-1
CASSEYKPPRELFF
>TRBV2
CASRGTGGAGANVLTF
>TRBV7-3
CASSRGTGFPGELFF
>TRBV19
CASRGRSTDTQYF
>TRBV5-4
CASSARDSRVETQYF
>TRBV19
CASSIGLTGANVLTF
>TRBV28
CASSVTYEANYGYTF
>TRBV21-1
CASSPKRGQTNTEAFF
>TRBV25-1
CASSPDSNYGYTF
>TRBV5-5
CASSASGTANTEAFF
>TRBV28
CASSLPPRGYEQYF
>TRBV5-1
CASRFDQWESWGETQYF
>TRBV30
CAWSETGFYGYTF
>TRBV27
CASSFEQKYGYTF
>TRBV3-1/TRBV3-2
CASSSGTGNEKLFF
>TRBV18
CASSPRSGGQETQYF
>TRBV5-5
CASSFGQNEKLFF
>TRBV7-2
CASSLRAGVSYNEQFF
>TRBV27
CASSPRGWREGPGGIQYF
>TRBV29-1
CSAQRANTEAFF
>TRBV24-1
CATSDTLTGELFF
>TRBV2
CASSELATSYEQYF
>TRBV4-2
CASSQDPAGVVYNEQFF
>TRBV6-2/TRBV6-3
CASSYDGRLNDEQYF
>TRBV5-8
CASTQSLLSYEQYF
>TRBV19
CASSFRGSSYNEQFF
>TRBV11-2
CASSHRTGLGSNVTEAFF
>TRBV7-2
CASSLAREYNEQFF
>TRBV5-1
CASSSTGARNQETQYF
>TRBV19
CASSIGTGNQPQHF
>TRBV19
CASSMGARGYGYTF
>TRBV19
CASSPGLLYEQYF
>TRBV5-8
CASSLDRQENYGYTF
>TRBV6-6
CASSYSGLNTGELFF
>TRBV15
CATSTPGANVLTF
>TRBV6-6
CASSPLAGPNSPLHF